This TCR beta chain was obtained from a study of cytomegalovirus exposure and HLA in healthy donors. The ends were cut back, 5 bases at V and 3 bases at J, with 10 bases in the middle. CDR1 MNHEY and CDR2 SVGAGI come from the germline V gene. This CDR3 is 13 amino acids long. Use of 60 Vbeta and 13 Jbeta primers characterized the PCR. Some clones are missing from TCRdb's copy, which holds only in-frame ones; the method was immunoSEQ multiplex PCR. The sample lists some 200,000 clones, around four fifths occurring once. Material for sequencing was PBMCs. The V gene is TRBV6-5, the J gene TRBJ1-2, with D uncertain. The source of this sequence is a woman aged 18-35 years in good health and CMV-seronegative. The CDR3 bases are TGTGCCAGCAGTGAAGTCCCAGACTATGGCTACACCTTC. Protein sequence: CASSEVPDYGYTF.